The 17 T cell receptor beta chains reported below all come from one sample, sequenced in a study of T cells in tumors after PD-1 blockade. Generated by immunoSEQ multiplex PCR, the TCRdb table keeps only in-frame clones and is missing some. The table includes about 8,200 clones, 62% detected once. Time point denoted: second of two post-therapy site-matched biopsies about two months apart. The source was tumor tissue, collected after anti-PD-1 treatment. Every receptor here comes from a human donor with basal cell carcinoma.

This clone occurred a few times. CDR3 sequence reads: CASSILGWGQPQHF. The CDR3 DNA reads TGTGCCAGTAGTATACTGGGTTGGGGCCAGCCCCAGCATTTT. This chain joins TRBV19 and TRBJ1-5, with D possibly being TRBD1 (5 bases). The germline V gene has CDR1 LNHDA and CDR2 SQIVND (reference sequence). Between the trimmed V and J ends, which lost 2 bases and 7 bases, there was a span of 12 bases. The CDR3 is made up of 14 amino acids. Full variable domain (outside the CDR3, taken from reference TRBV19 and TRBJ1-5): DGGITQSPKYLFRKEGQNVTLSCEQNLNHDAMYWYRQDPGQGLRLIYYSQIVNDFQKGDIAEGYSVSREKKESFPLTVTSAQKNPTAFYLCASSILGWGQPQHFGDGTRLSIL.

The chain has TRBV3-1 (or the pseudogene TRBV3-2) and TRBJ2-4; D unresolved. V lost 1 base to trimming and J lost 3 bases, with 4 bases between them. Germline CDR1 and CDR2: LGHDT and YNNKEL (reference sequence). This CDR3 comprises 13 residues. This CDR3 is CASSQAVKNIQYF. The CDR3 coding sequence is TGTGCCAGCAGCCAAGCCGTCAAAAACATTCAGTACTTC.

The CDR3 nucleotides are TGTGCCAGCAGACCTTACAGGGAGGGCAATCAGCCCCAGCATTTT. Translating gives CASRPYREGNQPQHF. V gene TRBV6-5 combines with J gene TRBJ1-5; TRBD1 is a possible D gene (6 bases). The germline CDR1 and CDR2 sequences are MNHEY and SVGAGI. This CDR3 spans 15 amino acids. V dropped 6 bases and J dropped 2 bases, with 14 bases sitting between them.

This chain uses TRBV3-1 (or the pseudogene TRBV3-2) with TRBJ1-1; TRBD1 aligns across 7 bases. The CDR3 spans 18 residues. With V trimmed by 0 bases and J by 2 bases, 12 bases remained unmatched. Germline lookup yields CDR1 LGHDT and CDR2 YNNKEL (reference sequence). CDR3 protein: CASSQDWVMQGVNTEAFF. As DNA, the CDR3 is TGTGCCAGCAGCCAAGATTGGGTTATGCAGGGGGTTAACACTGAAGCTTTCTTT.

V usage is TRBV10-3 and J usage is TRBJ1-1; weak D call: TRBD1 (5 bases). V gave up 6 bases and J gave up 1 base, with 12 bases separating them. The CDR3 is made up of 14 amino acids. Germline V gene data show CDR1 as ENHRY and CDR2 as SYGVKD. CDR3 coding DNA: TGTGCCATCAGCCTTGACAGTTCGAACACTGAAGCTTTCTTT. Encoded protein: CAISLDSSNTEAFF.

CDR3 sequence: CAWMDTGNTIYF. Here the CDR3 DNA reads TGTGCCTGGATGGACACTGGAAACACCATATATTTT. V gene TRBV30 combines with J gene TRBJ1-3; possible D gene TRBD1, 5 bases. CDR1 is GTSNPN, CDR2 SVGIG, per germline (reference sequence). The CDR3 extends over 12 amino acids. V gave up 4 bases and J gave up 2 bases, with 6 bases separating them. The whole variable domain, filled in from reference TRBV30 and TRBJ1-3, reads SQTIHQWPATLVQPVGSPLSLECTVEGTSNPNLYWYRQAAGRGLQLLFYSVGIGQISSEVPQNLSASRPQDRQFILSSKKLLLSDSGFYLCAWMDTGNTIYFGEGSWLTVV.

This clone appeared a few times. The chain uses TRBV14 and TRBJ1-1; 11 bases line up with TRBD1. Per germline, CDR1 SGHDN and CDR2 FVKESK. The CDR3 spans 16 residues. V shed 2 bases and J 4 bases; nucleotides not matched to a gene: 6. CDR3 region: CASSQRTGTGGTEAFF. CDR3 nucleotide sequence: TGTGCCAGCAGCCAAAGAACCGGGACAGGGGGCACTGAAGCTTTCTTT. The full variable domain, with the rest looked up from reference TRBV14 and TRBJ1-1, is EAGVTQFPSHSVIEKGQTVTLRCDPISGHDNLYWYRRVMGKEIKFLLHFVKESKQDESGMPNNRFLAERTGGTYSTLKVQPAELEDSGVYFCASSQRTGTGGTEAFFGQGTRLTVV.

The chain joins TRBV27 to TRBJ1-3; D is unclear. Germline CDR1 is MNHEY and CDR2 is SMNVEV (reference sequence). This CDR3 has 12 residues. V dropped 8 bases and J dropped 0 bases, with 5 bases sitting between them. The CDR3 coding sequence is TGTGCCAGCCCCCTCTCTGGAAACACCATATATTTT. This encodes CASPLSGNTIYF.

The V call is TRBV2, the J call TRBJ1-4; a possible D gene is TRBD1 (5 bases). CDR1 and CDR2 (germline): SNHLY, FYNNEI. V lost 5 bases to trimming and J lost 8 bases, with 15 bases between them. This CDR3 contains 14 residues. Here the CDR3 DNA reads TGTGCCAGCAGTTTCTTAGCCGAGGGGGAAAAACTGTTTTTT. Its protein is CASSFLAEGEKLFF.

The genes are TRBV4-1 and TRBJ2-1; the match to TRBD2 covers 12 bases. The ends lost 1 base at V and 3 bases at J; junction bases unmatched: 7. CDR3 length: 18 amino acids. From germline, CDR1 is MGHRA and CDR2 YSYEKL. This CDR3 reads CASSQGTGGLAGYNEQFF. The CDR3 bases are TGCGCCAGCAGCCAAGGGACAGGGGGACTAGCGGGCTACAATGAGCAGTTCTTC.

V and J are TRBV27 and TRBJ2-5; D may be TRBD1 (6 bases). CDR3 length: 11 amino acids. CDR1 is MNHEY, CDR2 SMNVEV, per germline (reference sequence). Trimming removed 5 bases from V and 7 bases from J, with 8 bases in between. CDR3 loop: CASSRGGTQYF. The CDR3 DNA sequence: TGTGCCAGCAGTCGAGGGGGGACCCAGTACTTC.

This sequence joins TRBV28 and TRBJ2-1, with D possibly TRBD1 on 6 matching bases. V lost 8 bases, J lost 2 bases, and 7 bases lay in between. The CDR3 is made up of 12 amino acids. CDR1 MDHEN and CDR2 SYDVKM come from the germline V gene. The CDR3 DNA reads as TGTGCCAGCGGGACACCCTACAATGAGCAGTTCTTC. Its translation: CASGTPYNEQFF.

J is TRBJ2-7 and V is TRBV6-2 or TRBV6-3; D not resolved. The CDR3 consists of 12 residues. Germline V CDR1 and CDR2: MNHEY, SVGEGT. V lost 4 bases and J 5 bases, leaving 9 bases between the germline ends. The CDR3 DNA is TGTGCCAGCAGTTCCCGAGAACACGAGCAGTACTTC. Amino acid sequence: CASSSREHEQYF.

V usage is TRBV6-1 and J usage is TRBJ1-2; no clear D. The V gene's germline CDR1 is MNHNS and CDR2 SASEGT. There are 12 residues in the CDR3. V lost 1 base and J lost 4, with 4 bases in between. The CDR3: CASSEGVYGYTF. The CDR3 DNA is TGTGCCAGCAGTGAAGGGGTCTATGGCTACACCTTC.

V and J are TRBV14 and TRBJ1-2; D remains unclear. Germline lookup yields CDR1 SGHDN and CDR2 FVKESK. The length of the CDR3 is 16 residues. Trimming shortened V by 1 base and J by 1 base, and 13 bases separated the two germline ends. This CDR3 reads CASSQGLRTLNYGYTF. CDR3 nucleotide sequence: TGTGCCAGCAGCCAAGGACTCCGGACCCTTAACTATGGCTACACCTTC.

This rearrangement joins TRBV5-5 to TRBJ2-5; TRBD1 might be the D (5 bases). Trimming left V 6 bases short and J 5 bases short, with 14 bases between. The CDR3 runs 13 residues. Germline-derived CDR1 and CDR2 are SGHKS and YYEKEE (reference sequence). Here the CDR3 DNA reads TGTGCCAGCACCAGGGTATATGGGGAGACCCAGTACTTC. Translating it yields CASTRVYGETQYF.

The CDR3 DNA follows: TGTGCCAGTAGTATAGTTCAGGTCAATTCACCCCTCCACTTT. Translation: CASSIVQVNSPLHF. The chain links TRBV19 to TRBJ1-6; D remains unclear. V was pared by 1 base and J by 7 bases, with 8 bases between. Germline lookup yields CDR1 LNHDA and CDR2 SQIVND (reference sequence). The CDR3 length is 14 residues. Complete variable domain (other parts from reference TRBV19 and TRBJ1-6): DGGITQSPKYLFRKEGQNVTLSCEQNLNHDAMYWYRQDPGQGLRLIYYSQIVNDFQKGDIAEGYSVSREKKESFPLTVTSAQKNPTAFYLCASSIVQVNSPLHFGNGTRLTVT.